This T cell receptor beta chain appears in the sequencing data of a study of long-term antiretroviral therapy in people with HIV. This clone appeared a few times. The assay, immunoSEQ v3.0, was run at survey level. Generated by immunoSEQ multiplex PCR, the TCRdb table keeps only in-frame clones and is missing some. The sample lists approximately 32,000 clones, about four fifths seen once, with roughly 7.3% in the top ten. The germline gives CDR1 SGHVS, CDR2 FQNEAQ. V was shortened by 3 bases and J by 3 bases, with 15 bases between the two germline ends. The CDR3 has 16 residues. Sequences were derived from unsorted PBMCs, sampled 0.4 years before starting antiretroviral therapy. This receptor was obtained from a man between 18 and 35 years old with HIV. The chain is built from TRBV7-8 and TRBJ1-3; a weak D match, TRBD1 (6 bases). The CDR3 DNA sequence: TGTGCCAGCAGCTTCCAGACAGGCGCCATTGGAAACACCATATATTTT. It is translated as CASSFQTGAIGNTIYF. Looking up the rest from reference TRBV7-8 and TRBJ1-3 gives the full variable domain: GAGVSQSPRYKVAKRGQDVALRCDPISGHVSLFWYQQALGQGPEFLTYFQNEAQLDKSGLPSDRFFAERPEGSVSTLKIQRTQQEDSAVYLCASSFQTGAIGNTIYFGEGSWLTVV.